Ten or more counts support the clone carrying this T cell receptor beta chain. As yet, its antigen is unknown. All unsorted peripheral T cells were captured because whole blood was used without fractionation. The RNA source was an approximately 2.5 ml peripheral blood draw. The sample is drawn from a study of HIV-infected patients and healthy controls. CDR1 is SGHRS, CDR2 YFSETQ, per germline. Trimming left V 0 bases short and J 1 base short, with 7 bases between. The length of the CDR3 is 14 residues. cDNA was made from 500 ng RNA using alpha and beta constant primers. Separate chain-specific third strand synthesis with multiplexing indices produced the alpha and beta libraries. From the 5' RACE reads, TCRdb called clonotypes with MiXCR, one entry per CDR3 protein. The repertoire holds about 17,000 distinct CDR3 sequences, with roughly a tenth as singletons. Study-wide points: Significantly higher mean Gini indices appeared in HIV-infected repertoires, possibly reflecting oligoclonality. Healthy control repertoires had roughly threefold more distinct CDR3s than untreated HIV+ repertoires, and higher Shannon diversity. Apparent post-therapy Gini recovery among HIV-infected patients was not reproduced with size-matched repertoires.

This receptor was taken from an adult in good health. Source material: blood. This chain joins TRBV5-1 and TRBJ1-1, with unresolved D. The CDR3 spells CASSLGAANTEAFF. The DNA of the CDR3 is TGCGCCAGCAGCTTGGGGGCAGCGAACACTGAAGCTTTCTTT.